The clone carrying this TCR beta chain occurred a few times. Its antigen is as yet unknown. These data belong to a study of T-cell memory formation after mild COVID-19. On the study more broadly: Largely donor-specific sequence clusters came from a couple of donors.

One entry per CDR3 protein, called by TCRdb with MiXCR from the 5' RACE reads. The top ten hold 20% to 25% of the sample, which has 350,000 to 500,000 distinct CDR3 sequences, about 20% seen once. Findings and caveats of the study: Among clones peaking at day 37 in the second wave, SARS-CoV-2 specificity remained unconfirmed. There were some responding clones in pre-infection memory, which suggested that cross-reactive memory had joined. Chiefly within CM and EM were the contracting CD4+ clones; CD8+ ones were within EMRA.

The CDR3 extends over 14 amino acids. V was cut by 5 bases and J by 7 bases, with 18 bases left in between. The TCR sequence derives from a man between 18 and 35 years old who had mild COVID-19 (a few samples of this study predate the infection). Cell type and time point are not known. Sequencing input: PBMCs or a T cell subset sorted from them (not recorded which). J is TRBJ2-7 and V is TRBV12-3 or TRBV12-4; D might be TRBD1 (6 bases). CDR3 sequence: CASSHSGESGEQYF. CDR3 sequence (DNA): TGTGCCAGCAGTCATTCAGGGGAAAGTGGGGAGCAGTACTTC.